The 9 T cell receptor beta chains listed next were all sequenced from one sample in a study of T-cell reconstitution after alpha-beta-depleted transplantation in children. The TCRbeta library incorporated unique molecular identifiers. Each CDR3 protein is one row after TCRdb ran MiXCR on the PCR reads. The sample has about 980,000 distinct CDR3 sequences; 25% to 30% are singletons. Sample: PBMCs, mostly from graft donor cells, taken 360 days after TCRalphabeta/CD19-depleted stem cell transplant. The receptors shown here come from a boy in the first two years of life who had a stem cell transplant for SCID, so the T cells may come from the graft donor.

In its sample, this clonotype was seen a few times. V gene TRBV6-5 combines with J gene TRBJ2-2, with a tentative D call TRBD1 (6 bases). Germline V gene sequence: CDR1 MNHEY, CDR2 SVGAGI. The CDR3 is 15 amino acids. Between the trimmed V and J ends, which lost 2 bases and 5 bases, there was a span of 12 bases. CDR3: CASSYGGAKTGELFF. The CDR3 nucleotides are TGTGCCAGCAGTTACGGGGGCGCAAAAACCGGGGAGCTGTTTTTT.

The chain is built from TRBV28 and TRBJ1-2, with D perhaps matching TRBD1 (6 bases). This CDR3 is built from 15 residues. The germline CDR1 and CDR2 sequences are MDHEN and SYDVKM. V dropped 0 bases and J dropped 4 bases, with 12 bases sitting between them. The CDR3 reads CASSLWAKGGYGYTF. As DNA, the CDR3 is TGTGCCAGCAGTTTATGGGCCAAAGGGGGCTATGGCTACACCTTC.

The J gene is TRBJ2-1, the V gene TRBV7-2; possibly TRBD1 for D (6 bases). The length of the CDR3 is 13 residues. The germline CDR1 and CDR2 sequences are SGHTA and FQGNSA. V was pared by 2 bases and J by 7 bases, with 9 bases between. CDR3 bases: TGTGCCAGCAGCTTACCAGGGGTAAATGAGCAGTTCTTC. Translation gives CASSLPGVNEQFF. The entire variable domain, with the rest obtained from reference TRBV7-2 and TRBJ2-1, is as follows: GAGVSQSPSNKVTEKGKDVELRCDPISGHTALYWYRQSLGQGLEFLIYFQGNSAPDKSGLPSDRFSAERTGGSVSTLTIQRTQQEDSAVYLCASSLPGVNEQFFGPGTRLTVL.

The chain couples TRBV27 to TRBJ2-7; tentatively, D is TRBD1 or TRBD2 (5 bases each). This CDR3 is built from 13 residues. The germline CDR1 and CDR2 sequences are MNHEY and SMNVEV (reference sequence). V was trimmed by 6 bases and J by 3 bases, leaving 12 bases between them. The CDR3 region has the DNA TGTGCCAGCAGACAACGGGGCAACTACGAGCAGTACTTC. This gives the protein CASRQRGNYEQYF.

This CDR3 reads CASSQVSSSGGFYNEQFF. As DNA, the CDR3 is TGCGCCAGCAGCCAAGTGTCCTCTAGCGGGGGGTTTTACAATGAGCAGTTCTTC. This chain connects TRBV4-3 to TRBJ2-1; 11 bases fit TRBD2. V gave up 1 base and J gave up 4 bases; unmatched junction bases: 9. Germline CDR1 is LGHNA and CDR2 is YSLEER. The CDR3 totals 18 residues.

V and J are TRBV15 and TRBJ1-2; D is uncertain. The V gene's germline CDR1 is LNHNV and CDR2 YYDKDF (reference sequence). Trimming removed 5 bases from V and 4 bases from J, with 14 bases in between. This CDR3 contains 14 residues. In DNA form, the CDR3 reads TGTGCCACCAGCGGAGCCGACTCTATCTATGGCTACACCTTC. This translates into CATSGADSIYGYTF.

This rearrangement joins TRBV7-2 to TRBJ2-1, with 7 nucleotides matching TRBD2. The V gene end was trimmed by 1 base and the J gene end by 4 bases; junction bases not matched to a gene: 7. This CDR3 has 16 amino acids. Looked up from germline, CDR1 is SGHTA and CDR2 is FQGNSA. CDR3 protein: CASSLVSGGDYNEQFF. CDR3 nucleotides: TGTGCCAGCAGCTTAGTTAGTGGGGGGGATTACAATGAGCAGTTCTTC.

This clonotype was recorded many times. The chain carries TRBV28 and TRBJ2-3; D is possibly TRBD1 (6 bases). The CDR3 length is 16 residues. The V gene's germline CDR1 is MDHEN and CDR2 SYDVKM. Trimming stripped 2 bases from V and 1 base from J, with 13 bases between. Here the CDR3 DNA reads TGTGCCAGCAGTTTAATCGGCAGGGGTGGCACAGATACGCAGTATTTT. This gives the protein CASSLIGRGGTDTQYF.

This clonotype has ten or more counts. The chain couples TRBV29-1 to TRBJ2-1; D is possibly TRBD2 (6 bases). Per germline, CDR1 SQVTM and CDR2 ANQGSEA. CDR3 size: 15 residues. With 1 base removed from V and 6 bases from J, the gap between germline ends came to 16 bases. This chain's CDR3 is CSVEAMETSSNEQFF. DNA of the CDR3: TGCAGCGTTGAAGCCATGGAGACTAGTAGCAATGAGCAGTTCTTC.